The 10 T cell receptor beta chains in this list originate from one sample, sequenced in a study of technical replicates of blood from several donors. Using immunoSEQ multiplex PCR, the repertoire was profiled, and TCRdb retains in-frame clones only, with some absent. The table lists tens of thousands of clones, around 92% of them singletons. The sequencing input was T cells isolated from PBMCs. These receptors were collected from a human donor in good health.

This chain links TRBV5-6 with TRBJ2-2; a possible D gene is TRBD2 (5 bases). Germline CDR1 and CDR2: SGHDT and YYEEEE. V shed 1 base and J shed 6 bases, with 7 bases lying between them. The CDR3 is 13 residues long. The CDR3 spells CASSLTRAGELFF. The CDR3 DNA sequence: TGTGCCAGCAGCTTGACTAGAGCCGGGGAGCTGTTTTTT.

The gene calls are TRBV10-3 and TRBJ2-7, with 9 bases aligning to TRBD1. V lost 8 bases, J lost 6 bases, and 14 bases stayed unmatched. Germline-derived CDR1 and CDR2 are ENHRY and SYGVKD. The CDR3 length is 15 residues. CDR3: CAILDEDRGPREQYF. The CDR3 region has the DNA TGTGCCATCCTGGACGAGGACAGGGGTCCCCGCGAGCAGTACTTC.

The chain couples TRBV27 to TRBJ2-7; 9 bases map to TRBD1. The CDR3 runs to 14 residues. Germline trimming cut 6 bases from V and 3 bases from J; bases unmatched to any gene: 6. Germline CDR1 reads MNHEY; CDR2 reads SMNVEV (reference sequence). CDR3 region: CASSYWTGDYEQYF. The CDR3 DNA is TGTGCCAGCAGCTATTGGACAGGGGACTACGAGCAGTACTTC.

V gene TRBV9 combines with J gene TRBJ2-7; TRBD2 aligns across 10 bases. Germline trimming cut 1 base from V and 5 bases from J; bases unmatched to any gene: 3. Germline V CDR1 and CDR2: SGDLS, YYNGEE. The CDR3 has 14 amino acids. CDR3 region: CASSVSSGSNEQYF. The CDR3 nucleotides read TGTGCCAGCAGCGTATCTAGCGGGAGTAACGAGCAGTACTTC.

V gene TRBV9 combines with J gene TRBJ2-1, with TRBD2 matching 11 bases. The CDR3 runs 16 residues. Unmatched junction bases numbered 6, after V lost 3 bases and J lost 4 bases. Germline loops: CDR1 SGDLS, CDR2 YYNGEE. CDR3 sequence reads: CASSGRASGGYNEQFF. In nucleotides, the CDR3 is TGTGCCAGCAGCGGGAGGGCTAGCGGGGGGTACAATGAGCAGTTCTTC.

V usage is TRBV10-1 and J usage is TRBJ2-7; perhaps TRBD2 as D (6 bases). The CDR3 covers 14 residues. Trimming left V 6 bases short and J 5 bases short, with 17 bases between. From germline, CDR1 is WNHNN and CDR2 SYGVQD (reference sequence). CDR3 sequence reads: CASSQDRDWDEQYF. The CDR3 bases are TGCGCCAGCAGCCAAGACCGGGACTGGGACGAGCAGTACTTC.

V is TRBV19 and J is TRBJ2-3, with D unclear. CDR1 and CDR2 (germline): LNHDA, SQIVND (reference sequence). With 5 bases removed from V and 3 bases from J, the gap between germline ends came to 12 bases. The CDR3 runs to 14 residues. The CDR3 reads CASSGWADTDTQYF. CDR3 bases: TGTGCCAGTAGTGGATGGGCTGATACAGATACGCAGTATTTT.

This chain's CDR3 is CASSYSRRVTEAFF. DNA for the CDR3: TGTGCCAGCAGTTACTCGAGGAGGGTCACTGAAGCTTTCTTT. J is TRBJ1-1 and V is TRBV6-5; D uncertain. V dropped 0 bases and J dropped 4 bases, with 9 bases sitting between them. The CDR3 is 14 residues long. CDR1 is MNHEY and CDR2 is SVGAGI in the germline V gene.

The CDR3 DNA reads TGTGCCAGCAGCCTAGAACCGGGACAGCTATCCCACGGGCGTAATGAAAAACTGTTTTTT. As protein: CASSLEPGQLSHGRNEKLFF. This sequence joins TRBV4-2 and TRBJ1-4; 7 nucleotides match TRBD1. J lost 4 bases, V lost 4 bases, and 21 bases had no gene match. The CDR3 is 20 amino acids. The germline gives CDR1 LGHNA, CDR2 YNFKEQ.

The chain combines TRBV29-1 with TRBJ1-2; the D gene is possibly TRBD1 (6 bases). This CDR3 is built from 12 residues. V was cut by 3 bases and J by 6 bases, with 11 bases left in between. Per the germline V gene, CDR1 is SQVTM and CDR2 is ANQGSEA. CDR3 sequence (DNA): TGCAGCGTTGATAGGCAGGGGCATGGCTACACCTTC. It translates to CSVDRQGHGYTF.